The rows below give T cell receptor beta chains drawn from one sample of a study of OX40 agonist ivuxolimab in advanced cancers. Assay: immunoSEQ multiplex PCR; the TCRdb copy retains only in-frame clones and omits some. In the table there are approximately 97,000 clones, 70% to 90% of which are singletons. Sequenced here: CD4+ or CD8+ T cells sorted from blood, sampled in a trial of the OX40 agonist ivuxolimab. These receptors came from an adult with an advanced solid tumor such as melanoma, head and neck, liver or kidney cancer. CDR3s include the opening cysteine and the closing phenylalanine or tryptophan. A D gene is named only where the DNA matches it firmly. Rows give clone size only sometimes, using once, few, many, or a class for an expanded clone.

J: TRBJ2-1; V: TRBV27; D: TRBD2; size: NA; CDR3: CASRTGTKNEQFF; DNA: TGTGCCAGCAGAACCGGGACTAAAAATGAGCAGTTCTTC
J: TRBJ1-2; V: TRBV4-3; D: TRBD1; size: NA; CDR3: CASSQGRGQAPFGYGYTF; DNA: TGCGCCAGCAGCCAAGGAAGGGGACAGGCCCCCTTTGGCTATGGCTACACCTTC
J: TRBJ1-4; V: TRBV18; D: NA; size: NA; CDR3: CASSQFRGNEKLFF; DNA: TGTGCCAGCTCACAATTCAGGGGAAATGAAAAACTGTTTTTT
J: TRBJ1-1; V: TRBV19; D: NA; size: NA; CDR3: CASTMRRNTEAFF; DNA: TGTGCCAGTACCATGAGACGGAACACTGAAGCTTTCTTT
J: TRBJ2-2; V: TRBV7-2; D: TRBD1; size: NA; CDR3: CASSPWTGDTGELFF; DNA: TGTGCCAGCAGCCCCTGGACAGGGGACACCGGGGAGCTGTTTTTT
J: TRBJ2-1; V: TRBV4-2; D: TRBD2; size: NA; CDR3: CASSARLLAGGPNEQFF; DNA: TGTGCCAGCAGCGCGCGCTTACTAGCGGGAGGCCCCAATGAGCAGTTCTTC
J: TRBJ1-5; V: TRBV10-1; D: NA; size: NA; CDR3: CARSAHVQGTDQPQHF; DNA: TGCGCCCGCAGCGCCCATGTTCAGGGCACGGATCAGCCCCAGCATTTT
J: TRBJ1-2; V: TRBV7-3; D: NA; size: NA; CDR3: CASSPTGAVNYGYTF; DNA: TGTGCCAGCAGCCCGACCGGGGCGGTCAACTATGGCTACACCTTC
J: TRBJ2-3; V: TRBV11-2; D: NA; size: NA; CDR3: CASSPGTSSTDTQYF; DNA: TGTGCCAGCAGCCCCGGGACCTCTAGCACAGATACGCAGTATTTT
J: TRBJ2-3; V: TRBV18; D: NA; size: once; CDR3: CASSPTVTSFTDTQYF; DNA: TGTGCCAGCTCACCTACCGTGACTTCTTTCACAGATACGCAGTATTTT
J: TRBJ2-1; V: TRBV14; D: NA; size: NA; CDR3: CASSLRDRDPGNEQFF; DNA: TGTGCCAGCAGCCTAAGAGACCGGGACCCCGGCAATGAGCAGTTCTTC
J: TRBJ1-6; V: TRBV7-2; D: NA; size: NA; CDR3: CASSLALAPGSPLHF; DNA: TGTGCCAGCAGCTTAGCGCTAGCTCCGGGTTCACCCCTCCACTTT
J: TRBJ2-2; V: TRBV7-2; D: NA; size: NA; CDR3: CASRLGAGTGELFF; DNA: TGTGCCAGCAGATTGGGGGCGGGGACCGGGGAGCTGTTTTTT
J: TRBJ1-1; V: TRBV10-3; D: NA; size: NA; CDR3: CAIKAAAEAFF; DNA: TGTGCCATCAAAGCGGCCGCTGAAGCTTTCTTT
J: TRBJ1-2; V: TRBV4-1; D: TRBD1; size: once; CDR3: CASSLRADRVLANGYTF; DNA: TGCGCCAGCAGCCTACGAGCTGACAGGGTTTTAGCTAATGGCTACACCTTC
J: TRBJ2-1; V: TRBV11-3; D: TRBD2; size: few; CDR3: CASSLAAGDLHEQFF; DNA: TGTGCCAGCAGCTTAGCAGCGGGGGATCTGCATGAGCAGTTCTTC
J: TRBJ2-7; V: TRBV5-6; D: NA; size: NA; CDR3: CASSFGNYEQYF; DNA: TGTGCCAGCAGCTTCGGGAACTACGAGCAGTACTTC
J: TRBJ2-3; V: TRBV10-2; D: NA; size: NA; CDR3: CASSDQQLTQYF; DNA: TGCGCCAGCAGTGACCAGCAGCTTACGCAGTATTTT
J: TRBJ2-6; V: TRBV7-9; D: NA; size: NA; CDR3: CASSFWVSGANVLTF; DNA: TGTGCCAGCAGCTTTTGGGTCTCTGGGGCCAACGTCCTGACTTTC
J: TRBJ1-2; V: TRBV29-1; D: NA; size: NA; CDR3: CSAHRSGCGYTF; DNA: TGCAGCGCCCACAGATCGGGGTGTGGCTACACCTTC
J: TRBJ2-3; V: TRBV4-1; D: TRBD1; size: NA; CDR3: CASSATGTGPDTQYF; DNA: TGCGCCAGCAGCGCAACCGGGACAGGGCCAGATACGCAGTATTTT
J: TRBJ1-1; V: TRBV4-2; D: NA; size: NA; CDR3: CASKGEGLAFF; DNA: TGTGCCAGCAAAGGGGAGGGTCTGGCTTTCTTT
J: TRBJ1-1; V: TRBV11-3; D: NA; size: once; CDR3: CASSLGMNTEAFF; DNA: TGTGCCAGCAGCTTAGGGATGAACACTGAAGCTTTCTTT
J: TRBJ1-2; V: TRBV6-5; D: NA; size: few; CDR3: CASSTGYGYTF; DNA: TGTGCCAGCAGCACAGGATATGGCTACACCTTC
J: TRBJ2-6; V: TRBV18; D: NA; size: once; CDR3: CASSGQTSGANVLTF; DNA: TGTGCCAGCTCAGGGCAGACCTCTGGGGCCAACGTCCTGACTTTC
J: TRBJ2-7; V: TRBV7-9; D: NA; size: NA; CDR3: CASSLQGFDEQYF; DNA: TGTGCCAGCAGCTTGCAGGGGTTCGACGAGCAGTACTTC
J: TRBJ1-1; V: TRBV19; D: NA; size: NA; CDR3: CASSITGTGNTEAFF; DNA: TGTGCCAGTAGTATAACCGGGACCGGGAACACTGAAGCTTTCTTT
J: TRBJ2-7; V: TRBV30; D: NA; size: NA; CDR3: CAWSVGPRNEQYF; DNA: TGTGCCTGGAGTGTAGGCCCAAGGAACGAGCAGTACTTC
J: TRBJ2-3; V: TRBV18; D: NA; size: NA; CDR3: CASSPSTDTQYF; DNA: TGTGCCAGCTCGCCTAGCACAGATACGCAGTATTTT
J: TRBJ1-5; V: TRBV23-1; D: NA; size: NA; CDR3: CASSQGGSQPQHF; DNA: TGCGCCAGCAGTCAAGGAGGGAGTCAGCCCCAGCATTTT
J: TRBJ2-3; V: TRBV5-4; D: TRBD2; size: NA; CDR3: CASSPGVGLAGGKDTQYF; DNA: TGTGCCAGCAGCCCAGGCGTGGGACTAGCGGGAGGCAAAGATACGCAGTATTTT
J: TRBJ2-2; V: TRBV2; D: NA; size: NA; CDR3: CASSLIESTGELFF; DNA: TGTGCCAGCAGTCTAATTGAGTCCACCGGGGAGCTGTTTTTT
J: TRBJ1-4; V: TRBV5-1; D: NA; size: NA; CDR3: CASSSSLDGNEKLFF; DNA: TGCGCCAGCAGCTCCTCGTTAGATGGGAATGAAAAACTGTTTTTT
J: TRBJ1-4; V: TRBV30; D: NA; size: NA; CDR3: CAWSEQGGEKLFF; DNA: TGTGCCTGGAGTGAACAGGGCGGGGAAAAACTGTTTTTT
J: TRBJ2-5; V: TRBV11-1; D: TRBD1; size: NA; CDR3: CASSRDSKETQYF; DNA: TGTGCCAGCAGCCGGGACAGCAAAGAGACCCAGTACTTC
J: TRBJ2-7; V: TRBV9; D: NA; size: NA; CDR3: CASSSSSYEQYF; DNA: TGTGCCAGCAGCTCCAGCTCCTACGAGCAGTACTTC
J: TRBJ2-1; V: TRBV20-1; D: NA; size: NA; CDR3: CSATPGVEQFF; DNA: TGCAGTGCTACCCCAGGGGTTGAGCAGTTCTTC
J: TRBJ1-1; V: TRBV29-1; D: NA; size: NA; CDR3: CSVETVNTEAFF; DNA: TGCAGCGTTGAGACGGTGAACACTGAAGCTTTCTTT
J: TRBJ1-2; V: TRBV11-3; D: NA; size: NA; CDR3: CASSLEGSYTF; DNA: TGTGCCAGCAGCTTGGAGGGGAGCTACACCTTC
J: TRBJ2-5; V: TRBV19; D: TRBD2; size: NA; CDR3: CASSVGGLAGFQETQYF; DNA: TGTGCCAGTAGTGTGGGGGGACTAGCAGGATTTCAAGAGACCCAGTACTTC
J: TRBJ1-5; V: TRBV7-2; D: NA; size: NA; CDR3: CASSPDTFRRQPQHF; DNA: TGTGCCAGCAGCCCTGACACTTTTCGGAGACAGCCCCAGCATTTT
J: TRBJ2-1; V: TRBV4-1; D: NA; size: many; CDR3: CASSQEREIGYNEQFF; DNA: TGCGCCAGCAGCCAAGAAAGGGAGATCGGCTACAATGAGCAGTTCTTC
J: TRBJ2-3; V: TRBV9; D: NA; size: NA; CDR3: CASSVLGPGQETQYF; DNA: TGTGCCAGCAGCGTACTGGGACCCGGCCAGGAAACGCAGTATTTT